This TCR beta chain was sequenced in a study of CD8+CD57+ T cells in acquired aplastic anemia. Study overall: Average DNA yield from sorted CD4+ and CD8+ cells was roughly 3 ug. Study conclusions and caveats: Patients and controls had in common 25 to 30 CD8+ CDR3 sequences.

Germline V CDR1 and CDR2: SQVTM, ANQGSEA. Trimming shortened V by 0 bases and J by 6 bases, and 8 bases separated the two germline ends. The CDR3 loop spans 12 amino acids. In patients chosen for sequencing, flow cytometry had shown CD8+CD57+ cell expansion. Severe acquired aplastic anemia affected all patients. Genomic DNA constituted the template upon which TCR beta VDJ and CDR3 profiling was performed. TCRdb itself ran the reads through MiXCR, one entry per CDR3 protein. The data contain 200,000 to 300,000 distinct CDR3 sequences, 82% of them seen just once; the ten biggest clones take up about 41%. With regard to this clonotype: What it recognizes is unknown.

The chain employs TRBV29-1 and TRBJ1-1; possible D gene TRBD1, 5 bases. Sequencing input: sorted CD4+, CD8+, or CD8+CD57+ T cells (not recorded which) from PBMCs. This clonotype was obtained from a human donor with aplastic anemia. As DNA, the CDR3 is TGCAGCGTTGAAGACAGGGACCCTGAAGCTTTCTTT. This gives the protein CSVEDRDPEAFF.